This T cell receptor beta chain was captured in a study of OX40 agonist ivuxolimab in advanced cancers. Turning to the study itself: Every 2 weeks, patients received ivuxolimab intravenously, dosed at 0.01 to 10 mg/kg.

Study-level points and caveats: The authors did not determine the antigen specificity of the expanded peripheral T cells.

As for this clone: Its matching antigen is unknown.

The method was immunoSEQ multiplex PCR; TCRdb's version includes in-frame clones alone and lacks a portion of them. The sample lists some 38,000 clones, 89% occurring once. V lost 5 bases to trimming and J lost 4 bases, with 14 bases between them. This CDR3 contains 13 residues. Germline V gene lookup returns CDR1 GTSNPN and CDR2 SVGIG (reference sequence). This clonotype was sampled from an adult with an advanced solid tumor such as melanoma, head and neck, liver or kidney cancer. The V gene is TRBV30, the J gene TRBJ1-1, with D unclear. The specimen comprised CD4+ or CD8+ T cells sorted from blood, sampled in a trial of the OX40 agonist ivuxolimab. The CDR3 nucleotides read TGTGCCTGGGTTAGGGAAGCGAGCACTGAAGCTTTCTTT. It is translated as CAWVREASTEAFF.